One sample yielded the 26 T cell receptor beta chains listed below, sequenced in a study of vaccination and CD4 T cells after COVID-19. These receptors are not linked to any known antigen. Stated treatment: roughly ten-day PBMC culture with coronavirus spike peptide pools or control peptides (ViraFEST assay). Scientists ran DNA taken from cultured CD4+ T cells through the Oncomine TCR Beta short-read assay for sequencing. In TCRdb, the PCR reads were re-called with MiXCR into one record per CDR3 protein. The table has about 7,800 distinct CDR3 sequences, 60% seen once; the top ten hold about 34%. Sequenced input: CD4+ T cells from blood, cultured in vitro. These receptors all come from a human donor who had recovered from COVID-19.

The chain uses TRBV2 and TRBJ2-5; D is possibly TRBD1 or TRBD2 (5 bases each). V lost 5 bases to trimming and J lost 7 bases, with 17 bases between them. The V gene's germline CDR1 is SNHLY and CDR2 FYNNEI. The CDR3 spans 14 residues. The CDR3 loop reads CASSSSRGAGTQYF. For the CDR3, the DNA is TGTGCCAGCAGTTCAAGTAGAGGGGCGGGGACCCAGTACTTC. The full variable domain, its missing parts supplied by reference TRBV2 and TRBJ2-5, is EPEVTQTPSHQVTQMGQEVILRCVPISNHLYFYWYRQILGQKVEFLVSFYNNEISEKSEIFDDQFSVERPDGSNFTLKIRSTKLEDSAMYFCASSSSRGAGTQYFGPGTRLLVL.

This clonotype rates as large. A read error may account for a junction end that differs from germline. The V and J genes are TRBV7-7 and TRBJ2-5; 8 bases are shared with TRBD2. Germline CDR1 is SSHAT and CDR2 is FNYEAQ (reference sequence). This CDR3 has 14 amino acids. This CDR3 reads CASSFAGGAGTQYF. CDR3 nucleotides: TGTGCTAGCAGCTTTGCCGGGGGGGCCGGGACCCAGTACTTC. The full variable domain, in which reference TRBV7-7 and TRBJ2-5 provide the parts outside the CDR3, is GAGVSQSPRYKVTKRGQDVTLRCDPISSHATLYWYQQALGQGPEFLTYFNYEAQPDKSGLPSDRFSAERPEGSISTLTIQRTEQRDSAMYRCASSFAGGAGTQYFGPGTRLLVL.

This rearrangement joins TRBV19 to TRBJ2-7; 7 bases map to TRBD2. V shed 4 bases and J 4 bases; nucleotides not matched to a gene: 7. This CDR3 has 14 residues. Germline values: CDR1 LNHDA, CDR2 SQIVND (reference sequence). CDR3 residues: CASSTARGGYEQYF. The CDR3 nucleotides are TGTGCCAGTAGTACCGCCCGGGGAGGGTACGAGCAGTACTTC.

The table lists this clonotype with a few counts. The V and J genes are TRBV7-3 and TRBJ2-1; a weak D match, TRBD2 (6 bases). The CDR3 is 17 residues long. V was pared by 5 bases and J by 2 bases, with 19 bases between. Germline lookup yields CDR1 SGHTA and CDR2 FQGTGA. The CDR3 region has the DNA TGTGCCAGCAGCCCAGACGCCCCGGCGGGAACCTACAATGAGCAGTTCTTC. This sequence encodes CASSPDAPAGTYNEQFF.

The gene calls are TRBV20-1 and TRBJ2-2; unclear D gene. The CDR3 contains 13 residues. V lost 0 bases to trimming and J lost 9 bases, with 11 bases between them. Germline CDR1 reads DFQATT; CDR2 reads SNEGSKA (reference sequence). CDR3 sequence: CSARDERFRELFF. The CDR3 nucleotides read TGCAGTGCTAGAGATGAACGGTTCAGGGAGCTGTTTTTT.

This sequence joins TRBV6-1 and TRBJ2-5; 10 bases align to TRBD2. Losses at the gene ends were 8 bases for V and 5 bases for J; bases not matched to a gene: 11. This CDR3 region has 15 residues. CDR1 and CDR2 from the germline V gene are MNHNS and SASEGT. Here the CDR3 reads CASHNSGGAEETQYF. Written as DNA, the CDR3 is TGTGCCAGCCATAACAGCGGGGGGGCGGAGGAGACCCAGTACTTC.

Written as DNA, the CDR3 is TGTGCCAGCACGCTGGGCGGGGCTTTGGGGGTCCGGACTGAAGCTTTCTTT. This codes for CASTLGGALGVRTEAFF. The gene calls are TRBV12-3 or TRBV12-4 and TRBJ1-1; possible D gene TRBD1, 5 bases. The V gene lost 7 bases and the J gene lost 5 bases, with 26 bases spanning the gap. There are 17 residues in the CDR3.

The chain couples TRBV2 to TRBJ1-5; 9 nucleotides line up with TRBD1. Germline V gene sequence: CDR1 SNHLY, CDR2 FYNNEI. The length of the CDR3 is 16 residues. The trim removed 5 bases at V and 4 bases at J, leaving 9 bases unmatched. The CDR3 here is CASSPLRDRENQPQHF. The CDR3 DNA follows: TGTGCCAGCAGTCCACTCCGGGACAGGGAAAATCAGCCCCAGCATTTT.

CDR3 loop: CASTLGERAFF. In DNA form, the CDR3 reads TGTGCCAGCACCCTAGGGGAGCGGGCTTTCTTT. The V and J genes are TRBV7-9 and TRBJ1-1, with D maybe TRBD1 (5 bases). Looked up from germline, CDR1 is SEHNR and CDR2 is FQNEAQ (reference sequence). V was cut by 7 bases and J by 11 bases, with 14 bases left in between. The CDR3 is made up of 11 amino acids.

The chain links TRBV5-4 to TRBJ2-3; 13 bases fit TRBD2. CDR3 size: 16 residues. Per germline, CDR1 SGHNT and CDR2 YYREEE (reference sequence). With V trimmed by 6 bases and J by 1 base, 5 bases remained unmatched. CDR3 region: CASTSGLAGGTDTQYF. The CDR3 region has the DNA TGTGCCAGCACCTCCGGACTAGCGGGAGGCACAGATACGCAGTATTTT.

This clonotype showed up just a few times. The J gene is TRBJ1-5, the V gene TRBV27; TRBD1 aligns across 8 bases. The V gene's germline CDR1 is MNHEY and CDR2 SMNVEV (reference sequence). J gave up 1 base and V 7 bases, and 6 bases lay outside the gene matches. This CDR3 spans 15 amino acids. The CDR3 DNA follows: TGTGCCAGCAATCAGACAGGGGTGAGCAATCAGCCCCAGCATTTT. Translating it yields CASNQTGVSNQPQHF.

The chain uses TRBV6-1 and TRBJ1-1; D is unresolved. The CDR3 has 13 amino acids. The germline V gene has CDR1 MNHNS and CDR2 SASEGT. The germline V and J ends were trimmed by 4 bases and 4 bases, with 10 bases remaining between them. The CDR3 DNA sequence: TGTGCCAGCAGTGGAGGGCCGCCCACTGAAGCTTTCTTT. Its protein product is CASSGGPPTEAFF.

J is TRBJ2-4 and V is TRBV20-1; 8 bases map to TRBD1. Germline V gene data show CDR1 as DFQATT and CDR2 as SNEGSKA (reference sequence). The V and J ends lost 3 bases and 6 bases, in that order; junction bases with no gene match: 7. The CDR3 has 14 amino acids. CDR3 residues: CSARDRAVGNIQYF. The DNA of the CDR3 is TGCAGTGCTAGGGACAGGGCTGTGGGAAACATTCAGTACTTC.

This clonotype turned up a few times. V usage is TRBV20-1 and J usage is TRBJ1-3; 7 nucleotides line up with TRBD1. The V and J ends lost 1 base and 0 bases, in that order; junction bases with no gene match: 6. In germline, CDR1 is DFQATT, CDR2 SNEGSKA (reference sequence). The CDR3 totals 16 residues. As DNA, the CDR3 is TGCAGTGCTAGAGCACAGGGGCCCCGCTCTGGAAACACCATATATTTT. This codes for CSARAQGPRSGNTIYF.

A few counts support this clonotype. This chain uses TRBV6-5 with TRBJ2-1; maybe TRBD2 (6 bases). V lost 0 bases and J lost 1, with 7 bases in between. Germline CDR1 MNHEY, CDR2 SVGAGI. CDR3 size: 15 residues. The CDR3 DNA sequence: TGTGCCAGCAGTTACTCGGGAGGATCCTACAATGAGCAGTTCTTC. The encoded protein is CASSYSGGSYNEQFF.

The CDR3 protein is CASLGWRGYGYTF. For the CDR3, the DNA is TGTGCCAGCTTAGGGTGGCGCGGCTATGGCTACACCTTC. The chain uses TRBV6-1 and TRBJ1-2; D unclear. CDR3 length equals 13 residues. Germline V gene lookup returns CDR1 MNHNS and CDR2 SASEGT. Trimming removed 8 bases from V and 4 bases from J, with 14 bases in between.

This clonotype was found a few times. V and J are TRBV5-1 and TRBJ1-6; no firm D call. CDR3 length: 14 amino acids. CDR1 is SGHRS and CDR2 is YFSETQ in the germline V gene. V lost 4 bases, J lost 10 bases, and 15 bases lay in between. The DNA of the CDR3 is TGCGCCAGCAGCGTGAGGACGGGGAGATCACCCCTCCACTTT. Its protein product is CASSVRTGRSPLHF.

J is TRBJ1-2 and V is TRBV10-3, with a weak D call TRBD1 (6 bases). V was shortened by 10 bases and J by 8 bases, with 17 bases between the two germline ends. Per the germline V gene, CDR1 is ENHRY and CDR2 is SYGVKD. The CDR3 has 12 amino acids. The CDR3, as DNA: TGTGCCAGCGCCGGGACACTCACCGGCTACACCTTC. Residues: CASAGTLTGYTF.

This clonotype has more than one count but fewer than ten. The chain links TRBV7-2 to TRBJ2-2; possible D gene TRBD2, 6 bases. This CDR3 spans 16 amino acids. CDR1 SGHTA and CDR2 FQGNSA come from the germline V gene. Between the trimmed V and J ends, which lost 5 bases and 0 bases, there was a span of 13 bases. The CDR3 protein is CASSRWAGPNTGELFF. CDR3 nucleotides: TGTGCCAGCAGCCGATGGGCGGGACCGAACACCGGGGAGCTGTTTTTT.

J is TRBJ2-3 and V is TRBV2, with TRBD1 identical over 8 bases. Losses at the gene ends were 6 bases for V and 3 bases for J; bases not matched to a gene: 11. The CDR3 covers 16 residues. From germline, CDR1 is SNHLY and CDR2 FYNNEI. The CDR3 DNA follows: TGTGCCAGCAGCGTTCGACAGGGGATGGGGACAGATACGCAGTATTTT. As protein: CASSVRQGMGTDTQYF.

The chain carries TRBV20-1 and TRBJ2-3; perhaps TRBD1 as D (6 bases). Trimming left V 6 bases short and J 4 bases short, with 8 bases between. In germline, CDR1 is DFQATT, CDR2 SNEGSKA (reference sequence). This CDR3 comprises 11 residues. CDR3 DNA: TGCAGTGCCTCAGGGGCAGATACGCAGTATTTT. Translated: CSASGADTQYF.

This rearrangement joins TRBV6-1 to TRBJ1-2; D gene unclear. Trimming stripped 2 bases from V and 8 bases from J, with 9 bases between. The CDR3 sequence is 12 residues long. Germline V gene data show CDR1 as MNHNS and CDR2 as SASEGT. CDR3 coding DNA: TGTGCCAGCAGTGAAAGTATGAAAGGCTACACCTTC. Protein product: CASSESMKGYTF.

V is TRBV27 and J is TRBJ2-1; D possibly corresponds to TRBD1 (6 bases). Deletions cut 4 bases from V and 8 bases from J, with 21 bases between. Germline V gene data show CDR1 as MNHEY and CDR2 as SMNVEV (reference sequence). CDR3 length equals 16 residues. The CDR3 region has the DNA TGTGCCAGCAGTTCTAAAAGGGGGTATCTTATCGATGAGCAGTTCTTC. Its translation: CASSSKRGYLIDEQFF.

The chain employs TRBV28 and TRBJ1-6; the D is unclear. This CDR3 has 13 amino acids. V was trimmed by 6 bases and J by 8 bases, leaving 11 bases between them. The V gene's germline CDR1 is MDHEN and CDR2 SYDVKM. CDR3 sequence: CASRSPWDSPLHF. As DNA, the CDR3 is TGTGCCAGCAGGAGTCCCTGGGATTCACCCCTCCACTTT.

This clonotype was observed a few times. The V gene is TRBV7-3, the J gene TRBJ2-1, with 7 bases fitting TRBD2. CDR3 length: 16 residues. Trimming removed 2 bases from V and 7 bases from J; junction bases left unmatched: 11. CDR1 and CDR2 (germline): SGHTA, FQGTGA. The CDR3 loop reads CASSLGPGGPNNEQFF. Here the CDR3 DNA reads TGTGCCAGCAGCTTAGGACCGGGGGGACCAAATAATGAGCAGTTCTTC.

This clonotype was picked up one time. CDR3 in amino acids: CASSLEPGTGGGETQYF. In DNA, the CDR3 is TGTGCCAGCAGCCTCGAACCCGGGACAGGGGGCGGAGAGACCCAGTACTTC. The gene calls are TRBV7-2 and TRBJ2-5; TRBD1 matches 12 bases. V shed 5 bases, J shed 4 bases, and the junction held 11 bases outside the gene matches. Germline loops: CDR1 SGHTA, CDR2 FQGNSA. The CDR3 covers 17 residues. Looking up the rest from reference TRBV7-2 and TRBJ2-5 gives the full variable domain: GAGVSQSPSNKVTEKGKDVELRCDPISGHTALYWYRQSLGQGLEFLIYFQGNSAPDKSGLPSDRFSAERTGGSVSTLTIQRTQQEDSAVYLCASSLEPGTGGGETQYFGPGTRLLVL.